One T cell receptor (beta chain) is described in this entry. Its cognate antigen is unknown. The sample comes from a study of cytomegalovirus exposure and HLA in healthy donors. Study-wide results and caveats: With later analysis, a missense DCLRE1C variant became linked to TCR beta V- and J-gene trimming. Several V segments, TRBV6-2 and TRBV6-3 among them, could not be told apart and were dropped. Among TCR beta chains, those listed as cytomegalovirus-associated numbered over 150.

PCR used 60 Vbeta primers and 13 Jbeta primers. Profiled with immunoSEQ multiplex PCR; TCRdb holds only in-frame clones, not every one. The repertoire holds 150,000 to 200,000 clones, with approximately 80% as singletons. Per the germline V gene, CDR1 is SGHDT and CDR2 is YYEEEE. CDR3 length: 13 amino acids. V shed 4 bases and J 10 bases; nucleotides not matched to a gene: 3. The specimen sequenced was PBMCs. The clonotype comes from a woman in her thirties or forties in good health and CMV-seropositive. This chain connects TRBV5-6 to TRBJ1-4; 11 nucleotides line up with TRBD1. As DNA, the CDR3 is TGTGCCAGCAGCCGCGGGACAGGGGGAAAACTGTTTTTT. It specifies CASSRGTGGKLFF.